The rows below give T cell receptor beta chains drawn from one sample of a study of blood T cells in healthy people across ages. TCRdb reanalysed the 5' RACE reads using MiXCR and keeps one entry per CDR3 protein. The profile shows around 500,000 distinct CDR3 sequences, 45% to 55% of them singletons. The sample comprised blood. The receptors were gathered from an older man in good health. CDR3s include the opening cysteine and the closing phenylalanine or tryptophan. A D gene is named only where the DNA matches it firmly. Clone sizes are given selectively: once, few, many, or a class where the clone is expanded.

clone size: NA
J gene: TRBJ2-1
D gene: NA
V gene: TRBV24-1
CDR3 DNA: TGTGCCACCAGTGATTTTCCCAGGAACAATGAGCAGTTCTTC
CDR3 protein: CATSDFPRNNEQFF

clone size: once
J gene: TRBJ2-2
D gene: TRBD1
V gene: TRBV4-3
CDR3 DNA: TGCGCCAGCAGCCAAGCGACAGGGAGTAACACCGGGGAGCTGTTTTTT
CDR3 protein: CASSQATGSNTGELFF

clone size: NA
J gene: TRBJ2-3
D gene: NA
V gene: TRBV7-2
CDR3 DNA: TGTGCCAGCAGCGAAAGTGGAAATAGCGGAATAGATACGCAGTATTTT
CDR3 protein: CASSESGNSGIDTQYF

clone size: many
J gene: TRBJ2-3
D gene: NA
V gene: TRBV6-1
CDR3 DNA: TGTGCCAGCACTCCCCCAACAGATACGCAGTATTTT
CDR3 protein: CASTPPTDTQYF

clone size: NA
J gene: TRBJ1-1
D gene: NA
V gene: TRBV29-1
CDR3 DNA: TGCAGCGTTGGGACAAGGGGATTAGAAGCTTTCTTT
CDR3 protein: CSVGTRGLEAFF

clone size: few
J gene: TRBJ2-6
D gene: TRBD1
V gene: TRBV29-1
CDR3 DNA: TGCAGCGCCCGGACAGGGTCTAGGGCCAACGTCCTGACTTTC
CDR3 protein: CSARTGSRANVLTF

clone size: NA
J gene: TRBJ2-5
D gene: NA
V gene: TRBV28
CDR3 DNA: TGTGCCAGCAGTGTCCAACAGGCTCAAGAGACCCAGTACTTC
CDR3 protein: CASSVQQAQETQYF

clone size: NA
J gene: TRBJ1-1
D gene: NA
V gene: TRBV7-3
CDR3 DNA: TGTGCCAGCAGCCCTACAGGTTCATCGAACACTGAAGCTTTCTTT
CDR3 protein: CASSPTGSSNTEAFF

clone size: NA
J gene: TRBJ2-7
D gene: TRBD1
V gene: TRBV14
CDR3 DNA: TGTGCCAGCAGCCCGCGCTACGGGACAGGAGTCTCCTACGAGCAGTACTTC
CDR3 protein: CASSPRYGTGVSYEQYF

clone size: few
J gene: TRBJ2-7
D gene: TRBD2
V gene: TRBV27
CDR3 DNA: TGTGCCAGCAGTTTGAGTCCAGCGGGGTACGAGCAGTACTTC
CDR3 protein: CASSLSPAGYEQYF

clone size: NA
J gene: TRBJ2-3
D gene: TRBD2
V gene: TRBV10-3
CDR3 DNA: TGTGCCATCTTCGGGGGGGCCCAATCAGATACGCAGTATTTT
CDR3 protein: CAIFGGAQSDTQYF

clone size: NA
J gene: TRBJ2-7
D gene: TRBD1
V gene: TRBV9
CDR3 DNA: TGTGCCAGCAGCATAGGGACAGCGATCTACGAGCAGTACTTC
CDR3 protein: CASSIGTAIYEQYF

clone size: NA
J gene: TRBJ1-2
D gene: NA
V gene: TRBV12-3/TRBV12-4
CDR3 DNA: TGTGCCAGCAGTAAGACTGAAGAGAACTATGGCTACACCTTC
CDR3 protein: CASSKTEENYGYTF

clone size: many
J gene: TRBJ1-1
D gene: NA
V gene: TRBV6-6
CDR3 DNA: TGTGCCAGCAGTTACTCTGGTACTGGGGGCAGGGAAGCTTTCTTT
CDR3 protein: CASSYSGTGGREAFF

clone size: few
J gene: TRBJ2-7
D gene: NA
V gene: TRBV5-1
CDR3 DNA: TGCGCCAGCAGCTTGGATTCGGGTTCCCGCTACGAGCAGTACTTC
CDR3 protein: CASSLDSGSRYEQYF

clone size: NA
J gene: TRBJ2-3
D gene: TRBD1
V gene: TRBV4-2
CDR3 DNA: TGTGCCAGCAGCCAAGGTGAGGGACAGAGCACAGATACGCAGTATTTT
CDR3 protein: CASSQGEGQSTDTQYF

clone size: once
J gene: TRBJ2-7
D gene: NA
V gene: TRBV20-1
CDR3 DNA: TGCAGTGCTAGAGAAAGGGCCGAGGCGATCTACGAGCAGTACTTC
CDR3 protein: CSARERAEAIYEQYF

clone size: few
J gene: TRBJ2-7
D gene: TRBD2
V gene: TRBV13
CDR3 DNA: TGTGCCAGCAGCCCGGGACTAGCCTTCGACGAGCAGTACTTC
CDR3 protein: CASSPGLAFDEQYF

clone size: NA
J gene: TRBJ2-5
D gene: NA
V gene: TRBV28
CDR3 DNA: TGTGCCAGCAGTTCCCTGGTAGTAGCGCTAGAGACCCAGTACTTC
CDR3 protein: CASSSLVVALETQYF

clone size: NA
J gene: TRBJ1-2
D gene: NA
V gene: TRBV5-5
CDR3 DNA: TGTGTCAGCAGCGAACGGGTGAACTATGGCTACACCTTC
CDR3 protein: CVSSERVNYGYTF

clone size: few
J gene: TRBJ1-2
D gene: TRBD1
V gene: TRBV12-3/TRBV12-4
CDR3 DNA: TGTGCCAGCAGCCAGGGGACAGGGGGTCTCTATGGCTACACCTTC
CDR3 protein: CASSQGTGGLYGYTF

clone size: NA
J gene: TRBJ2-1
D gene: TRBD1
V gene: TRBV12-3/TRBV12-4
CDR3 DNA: TGTGCCAGCAGAAGGGACAGGGGGCGCCCCTACAATGAGCAGTTCTTC
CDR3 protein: CASRRDRGRPYNEQFF

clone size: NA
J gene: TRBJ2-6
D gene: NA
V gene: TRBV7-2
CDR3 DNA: TGTGCCAGCAGCTTATTGTATGACGGAAAATCTGGGGCCAACGTCCTGACTTTC
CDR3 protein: CASSLLYDGKSGANVLTF

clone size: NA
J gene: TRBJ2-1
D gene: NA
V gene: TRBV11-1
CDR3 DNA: TGTGCCAGCAGCTTGATGGGCCGGACCTTGGACAATGAGCAGTTCTTC
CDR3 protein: CASSLMGRTLDNEQFF

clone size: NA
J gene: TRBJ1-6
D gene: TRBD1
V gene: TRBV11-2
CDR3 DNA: TGTGCCAGCAGCTTAGGGGCAGGGGGCGTATATTCACCCCTCCACTTT
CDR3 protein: CASSLGAGGVYSPLHF

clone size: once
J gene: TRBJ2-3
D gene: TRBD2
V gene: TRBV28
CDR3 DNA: TGTGCCAGCAGGCCTCCCGGGACTAGCGGGAGGGCCGGGGCAGATACGCAGTATTTT
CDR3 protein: CASRPPGTSGRAGADTQYF

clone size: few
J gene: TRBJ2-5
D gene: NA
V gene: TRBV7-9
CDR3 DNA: TGTGCCAGCAGCGCGCCCCAGGGACTCCAAGAGACCCAGTACTTC
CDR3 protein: CASSAPQGLQETQYF

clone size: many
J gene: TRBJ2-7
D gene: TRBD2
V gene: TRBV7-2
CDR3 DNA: TGTGCCAGCAGCTTAGTGCTAGCGGGAGAGGGGGCCGAGCAGTACTTC
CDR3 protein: CASSLVLAGEGAEQYF

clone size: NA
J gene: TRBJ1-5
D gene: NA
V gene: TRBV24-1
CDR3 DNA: TGTGCCACCAGTGACCCTTTGAGCAATCAGCCCCAGCATTTT
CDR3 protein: CATSDPLSNQPQHF

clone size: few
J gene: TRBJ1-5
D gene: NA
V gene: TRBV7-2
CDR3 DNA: TGTGCCAGCAGCTTAGGAACGATAGGGGTTCAGCCCCAGCATTTT
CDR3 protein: CASSLGTIGVQPQHF

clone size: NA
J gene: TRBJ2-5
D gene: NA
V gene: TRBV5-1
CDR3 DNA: TGCGCCAGCACCTTGGACCGACGGGGGGCGGAGGAGACCCAGTACTTC
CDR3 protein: CASTLDRRGAEETQYF

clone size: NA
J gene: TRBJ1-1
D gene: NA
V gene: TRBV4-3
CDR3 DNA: TGCGCCAGCAGCCAAGAGGGGAGATGGACGAACACTGAAGCTTTCTTT
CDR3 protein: CASSQEGRWTNTEAFF

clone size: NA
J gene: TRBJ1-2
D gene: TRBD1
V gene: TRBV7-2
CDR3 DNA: TGTGCCAGCGGGTTTCAAAACAGGGGGAAAGATGGCTACACCTTC
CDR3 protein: CASGFQNRGKDGYTF

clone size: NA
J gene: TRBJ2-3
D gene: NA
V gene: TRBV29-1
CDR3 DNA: TGCAGCGGGGGGCGGGCGCTTAACACAGATACGCAGTATTTT
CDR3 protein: CSGGRALNTDTQYF

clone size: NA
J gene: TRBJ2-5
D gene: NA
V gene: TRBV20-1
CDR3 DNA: TGCAGTGCTAGAGATGTCGAGACCCAGTACTTC
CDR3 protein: CSARDVETQYF

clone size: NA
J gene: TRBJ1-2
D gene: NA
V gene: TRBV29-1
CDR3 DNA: TGCAGCGTTGATGAAGGCTACACCTTC
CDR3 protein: CSVDEGYTF

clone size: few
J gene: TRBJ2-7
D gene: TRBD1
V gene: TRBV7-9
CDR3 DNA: TGTGCCAGCAGCTTAGTGGGGACAGGTTGGAACGAGCAGTACTTC
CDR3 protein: CASSLVGTGWNEQYF

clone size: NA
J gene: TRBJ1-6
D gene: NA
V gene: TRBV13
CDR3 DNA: TGTGCCAGCAGCCCCAGAGATTCACCCCTCCACTTT
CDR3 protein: CASSPRDSPLHF

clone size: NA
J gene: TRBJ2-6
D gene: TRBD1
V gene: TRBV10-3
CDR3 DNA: TGTGCCATGCAAGGACAGGACTCTGGGGCCAACGTCCTGACTTTC
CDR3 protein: CAMQGQDSGANVLTF

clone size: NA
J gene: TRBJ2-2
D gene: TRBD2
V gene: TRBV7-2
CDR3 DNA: TGTGCCAGCAGCTTAGCGGCTAGCGGGTGGACCGGGGAGCTGTTTTTT
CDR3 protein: CASSLAASGWTGELFF

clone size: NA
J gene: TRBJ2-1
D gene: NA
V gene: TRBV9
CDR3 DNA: TGTGCCTGCAGCGACCCGGACGGACGCTCCTACAATGAGCAGTTCTTC
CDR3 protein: CACSDPDGRSYNEQFF